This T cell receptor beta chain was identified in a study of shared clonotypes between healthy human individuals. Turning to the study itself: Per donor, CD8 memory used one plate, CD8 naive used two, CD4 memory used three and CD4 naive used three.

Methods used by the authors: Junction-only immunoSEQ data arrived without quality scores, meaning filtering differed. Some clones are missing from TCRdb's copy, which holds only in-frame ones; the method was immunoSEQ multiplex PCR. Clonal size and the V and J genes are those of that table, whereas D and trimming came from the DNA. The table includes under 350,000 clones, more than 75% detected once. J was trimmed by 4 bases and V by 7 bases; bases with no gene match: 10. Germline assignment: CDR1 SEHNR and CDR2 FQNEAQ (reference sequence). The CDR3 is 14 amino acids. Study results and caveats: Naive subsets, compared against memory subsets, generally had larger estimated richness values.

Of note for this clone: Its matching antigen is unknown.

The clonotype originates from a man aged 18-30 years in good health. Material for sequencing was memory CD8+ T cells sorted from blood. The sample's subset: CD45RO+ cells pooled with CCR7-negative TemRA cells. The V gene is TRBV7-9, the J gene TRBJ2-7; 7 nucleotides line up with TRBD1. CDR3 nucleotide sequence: TGTGCCAGCACCTCTCTAGGGACAGAATACGAGCAGTACTTC. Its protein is CASTSLGTEYEQYF.